This record covers a single TCR beta chain. Using immunoSEQ multiplex PCR, the repertoire was profiled, and TCRdb retains in-frame clones only, with some absent. The sample records fewer than 75,000 clones, 70% to 85% being singletons. Single viable CD3+CD4+CD8-CD45RO+ cells were sorted as the memory CD4+ T cells. This entry is derived from a study of memory CD4+ T cells and cytomegalovirus serostatus. This TCR was sampled from an adult in good health and CMV-seronegative. The material sequenced was memory CD4+ T cells from blood.

The CDR3 spells CASSSGPGTGGDEQYF. CDR3 nucleotide sequence: TGCGCCAGCAGCTCGGGCCCCGGGACAGGGGGCGACGAGCAGTACTTC. V is TRBV5-1 and J is TRBJ2-7; 12 bases align to TRBD1. This CDR3 is built from 16 residues. Trimming cost V 3 bases and J 5 bases; bases outside gene matches: 9. Germline CDR1 reads SGHRS; CDR2 reads YFSETQ. The variable domain in full, completed from reference TRBV5-1 and TRBJ2-7, reads KAGVTQTPRYLIKTRGQQVTLSCSPISGHRSVSWYQQTPGQGLQFLFEYFSETQRNKGNFPGRFSGRQFSNSRSEMNVSTLELGDSALYLCASSSGPGTGGDEQYFGPGTRLTVT.